This T cell receptor beta chain comes out of a study of OX40 agonist ivuxolimab in advanced cancers. About this clone itself: Its antigen is as yet unknown.

Study conclusions and caveats: Antigen targets of the expanded peripheral T cells went undetermined. In general, CD8+ T cells held more expanded clones than CD4+ did, on average.

Here immunoSEQ multiplex PCR was the method, and the copy in TCRdb shows in-frame clones only, minus some. The sample contains 13,000 or so clones, around 80% of which appear only once. The sequencing used CD4+ or CD8+ T cells sorted from blood, collected in a trial of the OX40 agonist ivuxolimab. This clonotype was obtained from an adult with an advanced solid tumor such as melanoma, head and neck, liver or kidney cancer.

In nucleotides, the CDR3 is TGTGCCAGCAGTGTACTAGCGGAGGGCACAGATACGCAGTATTTT. Protein: CASSVLAEGTDTQYF. The V call is TRBV6-5, the J call TRBJ2-3; 8 bases are shared with TRBD2. Per germline, CDR1 MNHEY and CDR2 SVGAGI. The ends lost 5 bases at V and 1 base at J; junction bases unmatched: 5. This CDR3 contains 15 residues.